This record covers a single TCR beta chain. Unmatched junction bases numbered 5, after V lost 7 bases and J lost 6 bases. This CDR3 spans 13 amino acids. CDR1 is ENHRY and CDR2 is SYGVKD in the germline V gene. The data stem from a study of blood T cell repertoires in COVID-19. Study summary: There were acute and convalescent COVID-19 samples, and they came from the United States, Italy and Spain. In each case, the material was cDNA or gDNA derived from T cells, B-cell-depleted T cells, or PBMCs.

Per the study methods: It was from reference gene primer amplification that nucleated cell counts were estimated. Assay used: immunoSEQ multiplex PCR; TCRdb lists only in-frame clones, some missing. The DNA gave D and trimming, while V, J and clone size come from that table. The sample yields about 180,000 clones, about 85% seen once. V and J are TRBV10-3 and TRBJ1-5, with 8 bases that match TRBD1. The sequencing input was PBMCs or T cells enriched from blood (not recorded which). The receptor was isolated from a man between 40 and 49 years old who had recovered from COVID-19. CDR3 loop: CAITGGLGQPQHF. In DNA, the CDR3 is TGTGCCATCACAGGGGGCCTTGGTCAGCCCCAGCATTTT.